This T cell receptor beta chain originates from a study of T cell repertoires in cytomegalovirus infection. Germline values: CDR1 MNHEY, CDR2 SMNVEV (reference sequence). V lost 7 bases, J lost 7 bases, and 17 bases lay in between. CDR3 length: 14 residues. TCRdb re-analysed the reads in MiXCR, keeping a single row per CDR3 protein. The data show 350,000 to 550,000 distinct CDR3 sequences, approximately 33% seen once. This clonotype appeared a few times. This TCR derives from a human donor in good health (CMV status not recorded). Some clones in this sample may be carry-over from other donors' samples. Specimen: PBMCs. V and J are TRBV27 and TRBJ1-5; perhaps TRBD1 as D (5 bases). The CDR3: CASTLRAGRQPQHF. In DNA form, the CDR3 reads TGTGCCAGCACTCTTAGGGCGGGACGACAGCCCCAGCATTTT.